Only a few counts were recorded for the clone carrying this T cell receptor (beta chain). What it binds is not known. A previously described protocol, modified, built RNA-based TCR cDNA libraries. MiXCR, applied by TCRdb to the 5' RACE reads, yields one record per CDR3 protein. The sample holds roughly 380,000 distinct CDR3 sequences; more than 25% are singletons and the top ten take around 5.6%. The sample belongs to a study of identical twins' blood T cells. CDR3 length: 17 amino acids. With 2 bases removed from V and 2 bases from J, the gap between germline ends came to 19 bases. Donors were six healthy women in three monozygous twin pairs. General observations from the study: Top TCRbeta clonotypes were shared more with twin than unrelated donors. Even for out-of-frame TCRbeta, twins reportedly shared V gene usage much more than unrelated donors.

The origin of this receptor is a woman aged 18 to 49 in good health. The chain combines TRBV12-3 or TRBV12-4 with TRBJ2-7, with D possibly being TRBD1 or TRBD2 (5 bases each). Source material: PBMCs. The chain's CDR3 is CASSLWAGGLLTYEQYF. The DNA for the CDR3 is TGTGCCAGCAGTTTATGGGCTGGGGGTCTATTAACCTACGAGCAGTACTTC.